The 26 T cell receptor beta chains in this list originate from one sample, sequenced in a study of blood T cell repertoires in COVID-19. Clones were sequenced by immunoSEQ multiplex PCR, and TCRdb holds only the in-frame ones, with some missing. The data show about 270,000 clones, with 85% to 90% seen just once and approximately 2.5% held by the top ten. The sequenced sample was PBMCs or T cells enriched from blood (not recorded which). The receptors originated from a woman under 30 who had recovered from COVID-19.

This chain joins TRBV28 and TRBJ2-2, with 7 bases fitting TRBD2. Trimming at V came to 6 bases and at J to 7 bases, leaving 5 bases not matched to a gene. The germline V gene has CDR1 MDHEN and CDR2 SYDVKM. The CDR3 consists of 13 residues. CDR3: CASRTREGGELFF. CDR3 coding DNA: TGTGCCAGCAGAACAAGGGAGGGCGGGGAGCTGTTTTTT.

The V call is TRBV29-1, the J call TRBJ2-5; 9 nucleotides agree with TRBD2. CDR3 length equals 15 residues. Trimming took 4 bases from V and 3 from J; bases not matched to a gene: 9. CDR1 is SQVTM, CDR2 ANQGSEA, per germline. For the CDR3, the DNA is TGCAGCGTTGCCGGGGAGCGGGGGGTGGAAGAGACCCAGTACTTC. Residues: CSVAGERGVEETQYF.

This chain uses TRBV11-2 with TRBJ1-1; TRBD1 matches at 9 bases. J gave up 7 bases and V 5 bases, and 17 bases lay outside the gene matches. CDR3 length: 17 residues. Germline V gene lookup returns CDR1 SGHAT and CDR2 FQNNGV. DNA of the CDR3: TGTGCCAGCAGCCCTCGTCCCGGGACAGGGCGAGTAGATGAAGCTTTCTTT. This gives the protein CASSPRPGTGRVDEAFF.

The chain uses TRBV11-2 and TRBJ1-1, with D tentatively TRBD1 (6 bases). The CDR3 runs 14 residues. Germline loops: CDR1 SGHAT, CDR2 FQNNGV. V was clipped by 1 base and J by 4 bases, with 10 bases between them. The CDR3 sequence: CASSLVRGGTEAFF. The CDR3 nucleotides read TGTGCCAGCAGCTTAGTAAGGGGGGGCACTGAAGCTTTCTTT. The full variable domain, its missing parts supplied by reference TRBV11-2 and TRBJ1-1, is EAGVAQSPRYKIIEKRQSVAFWCNPISGHATLYWYQQILGQGPKLLIQFQNNGVVDDSQLPKDRFSAERLKGVDSTLKIQPAKLEDSAVYLCASSLVRGGTEAFFGQGTRLTVV.

This sequence joins TRBV2 and TRBJ2-2; the match to TRBD2 covers 8 bases. V gave up 7 bases and J gave up 6 bases; unmatched junction bases: 7. The CDR3 length is 14 residues. Germline V CDR1 and CDR2: SNHLY, FYNNEI. CDR3 DNA sequence: TGTGCCAGCACCTCGGGGGGGCTCGCCGGGGAGCTGTTTTTT. It translates to CASTSGGLAGELFF.

The chain joins TRBV7-9 to TRBJ1-1, with unresolved D. The CDR3 consists of 16 residues. Germline CDR1 SEHNR, CDR2 FQNEAQ (reference sequence). The ends were cut back, 3 bases at V and 0 bases at J, with 14 bases in the middle. The CDR3, as DNA: TGTGCCAGCAGCTTTGGCCGCATTTTCATGAACACTGAAGCTTTCTTT. Its translation: CASSFGRIFMNTEAFF.

The rearrangement links TRBV6-5 to TRBJ1-5; TRBD1 agrees at 8 bases. This CDR3 comprises 14 residues. CDR1 and CDR2 (germline): MNHEY, SVGAGI. Trimming at V came to 4 bases and at J to 6 bases, leaving 5 bases not matched to a gene. CDR3 protein: CASSFGQGGQPQHF. The DNA of the CDR3 is TGTGCCAGCAGTTTCGGACAGGGAGGTCAGCCCCAGCATTTT.

To note about this clone: Distinct nucleotide sequences in the sample also encode this CDR3. V and J are TRBV12-3 or TRBV12-4 and TRBJ1-2; 7 nucleotides align to TRBD1. The CDR3 covers 13 residues. The V segment lost 3 bases and the J segment 4 bases; nucleotides outside the gene matches: 2. For the CDR3, the DNA is TGTGCCAGCAGTTTGGAGGGGGCCTATGGCTACACCTTC. Translated: CASSLEGAYGYTF.

This chain joins TRBV7-3 and TRBJ2-7, with TRBD2 matching 8 bases. Per the germline V gene, CDR1 is SGHTA and CDR2 is FQGTGA. The CDR3 runs 14 residues. Trimming removed 6 bases from V and 0 bases from J; junction bases left unmatched: 4. The CDR3 bases are TGTGCCAGCAGTTTCAGCGGGGGCTCCTACGAGCAGTACTTC. This sequence encodes CASSFSGGSYEQYF.

The genes are TRBV21-1 and TRBJ1-5. TRBV21-1 is listed as a pseudogene. CDR3 size: 14 residues. CDR3 nucleotide sequence: TGTGCCAGCAGCAAAGGGGAAGGAGGTCAGCCCCAGCATTTT. Translation: CASSKGEGGQPQHF.

The chain couples TRBV10-1 to TRBJ2-3; D gene uncertain. Trimming stripped 11 bases from V and 5 bases from J, with 8 bases between. This CDR3 comprises 10 residues. Germline V gene sequence: CDR1 WNHNN, CDR2 SYGVQD (reference sequence). CDR3 protein: CARTLDTQYF. CDR3 nucleotides: TGCGCCCGCACCCTAGATACGCAGTATTTT.

The chain uses TRBV5-1 and TRBJ1-1; D gene uncertain. Deletions cut 7 bases from V and 1 base from J, with 14 bases between. Germline V gene sequence: CDR1 SGHRS, CDR2 YFSETQ. The CDR3 covers 14 residues. CDR3 region: CASSALRGNTEAFF. In DNA, the CDR3 is TGCGCCAGCTCGGCACTGCGAGGGAACACTGAAGCTTTCTTT.

The chain employs TRBV19 and TRBJ1-1; D ambiguous. V dropped 7 bases and J dropped 5 bases, with 14 bases sitting between them. CDR3 size: 13 residues. Germline CDR1 LNHDA, CDR2 SQIVND (reference sequence). CDR3 in DNA: TGTGCCAGTACCCTGGGGAGGGAAACTGAAGCTTTCTTT. Its protein is CASTLGRETEAFF.

V and J are TRBV2 and TRBJ2-7; TRBD1 matches at 8 bases. CDR1 is SNHLY, CDR2 FYNNEI, per germline. The CDR3 has 14 amino acids. V trimming: 10 bases; J trimming: 2 bases; junction bases outside the gene matches: 10. CDR3 region: CATTSDRVTYEQYF. The CDR3 region has the DNA TGTGCCACCACCTCGGACAGGGTAACCTACGAGCAGTACTTC.

This clone was seen once. The chain carries TRBV20-1 and TRBJ1-1; possibly TRBD1 for D (5 bases). The CDR3 consists of 11 residues. Germline V CDR1 and CDR2: DFQATT, SNEGSKA (reference sequence). The V gene lost 6 bases and the J gene lost 6 bases, with 11 bases spanning the gap. The CDR3 protein is CSANRIPEAFF. The CDR3 nucleotides read TGCAGTGCAAACAGGATTCCTGAAGCTTTCTTT.

The chain joins TRBV15 to TRBJ1-1, with a weak D call TRBD1 (6 bases). Germline V CDR1 and CDR2: LNHNV, YYDKDF (reference sequence). The CDR3 has 18 residues. Trimming removed 0 bases at V and 3 bases at J, with 20 bases between. CDR3 sequence: CATSRDLLQGFIDTEAFF. CDR3 coding DNA: TGTGCCACCAGCAGAGATCTCCTACAGGGATTTATTGACACTGAAGCTTTCTTT.

V gene TRBV7-8 combines with J gene TRBJ2-2; 11 nucleotides line up with TRBD1. Germline lookup yields CDR1 SGHVS and CDR2 FQNEAQ. This CDR3 is built from 15 residues. J lost 8 bases, V lost 3 bases, and 5 bases had no gene match. The CDR3 DNA reads TGTGCCAGCAGCTTGAGGGACAGGGGGACGGGGGAGCTGTTTTTT. It translates to CASSLRDRGTGELFF.

This clone was counted once. The chain joins TRBV5-1 to TRBJ1-2; D remains ambiguous. The V gene's germline CDR1 is SGHRS and CDR2 YFSETQ. Trimming removed 3 bases from V and 1 base from J, with 10 bases in between. This CDR3 region has 14 residues. CDR3 protein: CASSYESNNYGYTF. CDR3 DNA sequence: TGCGCCAGCAGCTACGAGTCGAATAACTATGGCTACACCTTC.

The chain employs TRBV28 and TRBJ2-7; 7 nucleotides match TRBD1. From germline, CDR1 is MDHEN and CDR2 SYDVKM. V was clipped by 2 bases and J by 0 bases; unmatched bases: 4. The CDR3 runs to 15 residues. DNA for the CDR3: TGTGCCAGCAGTTTACAGGGGGTGAGCTCCTACGAGCAGTACTTC. This gives the protein CASSLQGVSSYEQYF.

V is TRBV6-5 and J is TRBJ1-2; D is unresolved. Trimming took 5 bases from V and 4 from J, leaving 5 bases between them. From germline, CDR1 is MNHEY and CDR2 SVGAGI. The CDR3 is made up of 11 amino acids. The DNA of the CDR3 is TGTGCCAGCAGTAATCTCTATGGCTACACCTTC. It is translated as CASSNLYGYTF.

With regard to this clone: Compared with germline, one end of the junction differs, possibly owing to a read error. The rearrangement joins TRBV3-1 (or the pseudogene TRBV3-2) to TRBJ1-2, with 8 nucleotides matching TRBD1. Looked up from germline, CDR1 is LGHDT and CDR2 is YNNKEL (reference sequence). The CDR3 is 12 amino acids. This CDR3 reads CASSLRDRLPIF. CDR3 nucleotide sequence: TGTGCCAGCAGCCTCAGGGACAGGCTCCCTATCTTC.

The chain recombines TRBV27 with TRBJ1-2; 8 bases agree with TRBD1. Trimming at V came to 4 bases and at J to 7 bases, leaving 5 bases not matched to a gene. The V gene's germline CDR1 is MNHEY and CDR2 SMNVEV (reference sequence). The CDR3 sequence is 13 residues long. DNA of the CDR3: TGTGCCAGCAGTTGGACAGGGTTGGGTGGCTACACCTTC. It is translated as CASSWTGLGGYTF.

This clone was seen a single time. V and J are TRBV5-1 and TRBJ2-2; 8 bases line up with TRBD2. From germline, CDR1 is SGHRS and CDR2 YFSETQ. The CDR3 has 18 amino acids. V lost 4 bases, J lost 0 bases, and 11 bases stayed unmatched. CDR3: CASSLLVAGGTNTGELFF. As DNA, the CDR3 is TGCGCCAGCAGCCTGCTCGTCGCGGGGGGCACGAACACCGGGGAGCTGTTTTTT.

Remarks on this clone: Germline is not matched at one junction end, which may reflect a read error. The chain is built from TRBV20-1 and TRBJ1-2; 7 bases line up with TRBD1. The germline CDR1 and CDR2 sequences are DFQATT and SNEGSKA (reference sequence). This CDR3 is 9 amino acids long. CDR3 in amino acids: CSVNRGDGF. CDR3 coding DNA: TGCAGTGTTAACAGGGGTGACGGCTTC.

The genes are TRBV27 and TRBJ2-7; weak D call: TRBD2 (6 bases). CDR1 MNHEY and CDR2 SMNVEV come from the germline V gene (reference sequence). CDR3 length: 14 residues. V gave up 5 bases and J gave up 2 bases, with 13 bases separating them. The CDR3 region has the DNA TGTGCCAGCAGTCCGCGGGACGGCACCTACGAGCAGTACTTC. Translation gives CASSPRDGTYEQYF.

The chain employs TRBV28 and TRBJ1-3; weak D call: TRBD1 (5 bases). This CDR3 region has 16 residues. The V gene's germline CDR1 is MDHEN and CDR2 SYDVKM. Trimming cost V 3 bases and J 2 bases, with 14 bases left between them. CDR3 residues: CASSFATGAPGNTIYF. CDR3 DNA: TGTGCCAGCAGTTTTGCCACAGGCGCCCCTGGAAACACCATATATTTT. Full variable domain (rest looked up from reference TRBV28 and TRBJ1-3): DVKVTQSSRYLVKRTGEKVFLECVQDMDHENMFWYRQDPGLGLRLIYFSYDVKMKEKGDIPEGYSVSREKKERFSLILESASTNQTSMYLCASSFATGAPGNTIYFGEGSWLTVV.